The 20 T cell receptor beta chains below come from one sample, sequenced in a study of T cell responses to AZD1222 COVID-19 vaccine. The data were produced by immunoSEQ multiplex PCR, yet TCRdb's version contains in-frame clones alone and is incomplete. This table holds roughly 200,000 clones, around 93% found once. The input for sequencing was peripheral blood, taken 28 days after the second dose of the MenACWY control vaccine. The receptors were gathered from an adult who received the MenACWY meningococcal vaccine as a control.

The chain is built from TRBV2 and TRBJ2-2; D not resolved. This CDR3 has 13 residues. V was clipped by 5 bases and J by 5 bases, with 9 bases between them. Germline V gives CDR1 SNHLY, CDR2 FYNNEI. Here the CDR3 DNA reads TGTGCCAGCAGTATCGAATCGACCGGGGAGCTGTTTTTT. It is translated as CASSIESTGELFF.

This chain links TRBV4-3 with TRBJ1-2, with no clear D. The V gene lost 0 bases and the J gene lost 6 bases, with 11 bases spanning the gap. CDR1 is LGHNA and CDR2 is YSLEER in the germline V gene. The CDR3 contains 14 residues. CDR3 residues: CASSQEIGPHGYTF. CDR3 DNA sequence: TGCGCCAGCAGCCAAGAGATAGGGCCTCATGGCTACACCTTC.

The chain recombines TRBV5-8 with TRBJ1-6, with unresolved D. The V end lost 3 bases, the J end lost 3 bases, and 13 bases lay between the germline ends. The CDR3 consists of 16 residues. Looked up from germline, CDR1 is SGHTS and CDR2 is YDEGEE. CDR3 sequence reads: CASSSMGASYNSPLHF. CDR3 coding DNA: TGTGCCAGCAGCTCGATGGGCGCAAGCTATAATTCACCCCTCCACTTT.

The chain uses TRBV5-1 and TRBJ2-1, with 8 bases identical to TRBD2. Germline loops: CDR1 SGHRS, CDR2 YFSETQ. The CDR3 is 18 amino acids. V shed 4 bases and J 1 base; nucleotides not matched to a gene: 13. The DNA for the CDR3 is TGCGCCAGCAGCCAAGAAGACAGGCCGGGAGGGTCCTACAATGAGCAGTTCTTC. This codes for CASSQEDRPGGSYNEQFF. Using reference TRBV5-1 and TRBJ2-1 for the parts outside the CDR3, the full variable domain is KAGVTQTPRYLIKTRGQQVTLSCSPISGHRSVSWYQQTPGQGLQFLFEYFSETQRNKGNFPGRFSGRQFSNSRSEMNVSTLELGDSALYLCASSQEDRPGGSYNEQFFGPGTRLTVL.

The V and J genes are TRBV6-2 or TRBV6-3 and TRBJ1-2; D is perhaps TRBD1 (6 bases). There are 14 residues in the CDR3. Trimming cost V 4 bases and J 7 bases, with 16 bases left between them. Germline CDR1 and CDR2: MNHEY and SVGEGT. The CDR3 DNA reads as TGTGCCAGCAGTTTACCCGGGGGCTCAGGTGGCTACACCTTC. Its protein product is CASSLPGGSGGYTF.

The gene calls are TRBV3-1 (or the pseudogene TRBV3-2) and TRBJ1-6, with a possible D match to TRBD1 (6 bases). The CDR3 totals 15 residues. Germline V gene data show CDR1 as LGHDT and CDR2 as YNNKEL (reference sequence). V was pared by 7 bases and J by 9 bases, with 19 bases between. This CDR3 is CASKPQGWEGSPLHF. The DNA of the CDR3 is TGTGCCAGCAAACCACAGGGCTGGGAGGGTTCACCCCTCCACTTT.

The V and J genes are TRBV5-4 and TRBJ2-5; 7 positions agree with TRBD1. The CDR3 totals 14 residues. Trimming at V came to 1 base and at J to 3 bases, leaving 3 bases not matched to a gene. CDR1 and CDR2 from the germline V gene are SGHNT and YYREEE (reference sequence). As DNA, the CDR3 is TGTGCCAGCAGCTTGCCCGGGACAGAAGAGACCCAGTACTTC. Protein: CASSLPGTEETQYF.

The chain is built from TRBV28 and TRBJ1-2; D gene unclear. V lost 7 bases and J lost 3, with 9 bases in between. The CDR3 totals 12 residues. CDR1 is MDHEN, CDR2 SYDVKM, per germline. CDR3 coding DNA: TGTGCCAGCACGTACGGGGACTATGGCTACACCTTC. Protein product: CASTYGDYGYTF.

The chain combines TRBV11-1 with TRBJ2-3, with D possibly TRBD1 on 6 matching bases. Trimming removed 1 base from V and 6 bases from J, with 14 bases in between. The CDR3 loop spans 15 amino acids. In germline, CDR1 is SGHAT, CDR2 FQDESV (reference sequence). The CDR3 DNA reads as TGTGCCAGCAGCTTAGAACAGGGCAGAACGGATACGCAGTATTTT. Translated, it gives CASSLEQGRTDTQYF.

This clone was seen just once. The CDR3 DNA follows: TGTGCCAGCCCACAGGGGATTCGCACTGAAGCTTTCTTT. This codes for CASPQGIRTEAFF. The chain carries TRBV6-5 and TRBJ1-1; 7 bases line up with TRBD1. Trimming cost V 8 bases and J 4 bases; bases outside gene matches: 7. CDR3 length equals 13 residues. CDR1 is MNHEY, CDR2 SVGAGI, per germline.

The chain employs TRBV2 and TRBJ2-6; D may be TRBD2 (6 bases). Trimming cost V 6 bases and J 13 bases, with 16 bases left between them. Germline V gene data show CDR1 as SNHLY and CDR2 as FYNNEI. The CDR3 is 13 amino acids. CDR3: CASSVGTPAVLTF. For the CDR3, the DNA is TGTGCCAGCAGCGTGGGGACTCCGGCAGTCCTGACTTTC.

The chain recombines TRBV28 with TRBJ2-7; D ambiguous. Germline CDR1 is MDHEN and CDR2 is SYDVKM. V was shortened by 3 bases and J by 2 bases, with 14 bases between the two germline ends. This CDR3 spans 15 amino acids. The CDR3 region has the DNA TGTGCCAGCAGTTTCGCCCAGCGCTCCCCCTACGAGCAGTACTTC. Residues: CASSFAQRSPYEQYF.

The chain combines TRBV5-4 with TRBJ2-2; D remains ambiguous. V dropped 2 bases and J dropped 1 base, with 9 bases sitting between them. CDR1 is SGHNT, CDR2 YYREEE, per germline (reference sequence). CDR3 length: 15 residues. As DNA, the CDR3 is TGTGCCAGCAGCTTTGGTGGGTTGAACACCGGGGAGCTGTTTTTT. It yields the protein CASSFGGLNTGELFF.

With regard to this clone: The same CDR3 arises from other DNA sequences in this sample as well. The rearrangement links TRBV2 to TRBJ1-3; no clear D. CDR3 length equals 11 residues. Germline CDR1 reads SNHLY; CDR2 reads FYNNEI. V was shortened by 5 bases and J by 4 bases, with 3 bases between the two germline ends. DNA for the CDR3: TGTGCCAGCAGTCCGGGAAACACCATATATTTT. Its protein is CASSPGNTIYF.

This clone came up once. The rearrangement joins TRBV29-1 to TRBJ2-7; weak D call: TRBD1 (6 bases). The CDR3 is 13 residues long. Germline V gene lookup returns CDR1 SQVTM and CDR2 ANQGSEA. Trimming took 7 bases from V and 3 from J, leaving 16 bases between them. CDR3 sequence reads: CSGQQGGSYEQYF. CDR3 nucleotide sequence: TGCAGCGGCCAACAGGGCGGTAGCTACGAGCAGTACTTC.

The sample holds a few counts of this clone. CDR3 DNA sequence: TGTGCCAGCCGGCTTAACGCCGAGCAGTACTTC. Amino acid sequence: CASRLNAEQYF. The chain joins TRBV2 to TRBJ2-7, with unresolved D. V shed 8 bases and J shed 6 bases, with 11 bases lying between them. CDR1 is SNHLY and CDR2 is FYNNEI in the germline V gene. The CDR3 totals 11 residues.

The chain carries TRBV9 and TRBJ1-1, with D perhaps matching TRBD1 (5 bases). The CDR3 has 14 residues. Germline assignment: CDR1 SGDLS and CDR2 YYNGEE. Between the trimmed V and J ends, which lost 3 bases and 1 base, there was a span of 10 bases. The CDR3 DNA is TGTGCCAGCAGCGCGGGACCTGAGAACACTGAAGCTTTCTTT. It codes for CASSAGPENTEAFF.

This chain links TRBV15 with TRBJ2-7, with 9 bases that match TRBD1. V trimming: 0 bases; J trimming: 5 bases; junction bases outside the gene matches: 5. The CDR3 runs 15 residues. In germline, CDR1 is LNHNV, CDR2 YYDKDF (reference sequence). The CDR3 region has the DNA TGTGCCACCAGCAGAGACAGGACAGGGGACCACGAGCAGTACTTC. Its protein product is CATSRDRTGDHEQYF.

The V gene is TRBV5-1, the J gene TRBJ2-1; unclear D gene. V was shortened by 1 base and J by 6 bases, with 11 bases between the two germline ends. In germline, CDR1 is SGHRS, CDR2 YFSETQ. The CDR3 has 14 amino acids. The CDR3, as DNA: TGCGCCAGCAGCTTGTGGGCAGAGAGCAATGAGCAGTTCTTC. As protein: CASSLWAESNEQFF.

This chain connects TRBV6-5 to TRBJ1-2; D not certain. Germline V gene data show CDR1 as MNHEY and CDR2 as SVGAGI. V was pared by 8 bases and J by 5 bases, with 15 bases between. The CDR3 runs to 13 residues. This CDR3 is CASDPPDVYGYTF. DNA for the CDR3: TGTGCCAGCGACCCCCCGGACGTTTATGGCTACACCTTC.